This TCR beta chain was found in a study of blood T cell repertoires in COVID-19 (dated by TCRdb to about 2020). Study-wide context: Samples covering the acute and convalescent phases of COVID-19 were provided by collaborators in the United States, Italy and Spain. Subjects who had been exposed to COVID-19, were actively infected with it, or had recovered from it provided the deeply sampled blood TCRbeta repertoires that made up the dataset. The material from the prospective study consisted of cDNA or gDNA derived from T cells, B-cell-depleted T cells, or PBMCs. The sample metadata nearly always contained a de-identified subject ID, COVID-19 status, age in years and sex. Samples came from the ongoing ImmuneRACE study (first 160 participants) plus 1,254 subjects from 6 global collaborators. Where HLA class I and class II types were available, the types were taken from metadata supplied by the sample provider, not from assay-based typing. The repertoires were made available in a free public database intended to serve as a resource for research on the immune response to SARS-CoV-2. Beyond this particular receptor, the publication reports: The amount of clinical and demographic metadata varied by source and participant and was provided uncurated.

In this sample, this clone turned up once. It lacks a known antigen. Qualities for individual bases were not recorded, and no much larger clone is one base off. Collaborating institutions collected whole blood in K2EDTA tubes following their own protocols. For TCRbeta analysis, collaborator samples were shipped as frozen whole blood, as isolated PBMCs, or as DNA extracted from either sample type. TCRbeta CDR3 regions were amplified from genomic DNA using the immunoSEQ Assay, a bias-controlled multiplex PCR. Per the original workflow: Within the assay, amplification of reference gene primers was used to estimate how many nucleated cells each sample contained. To quantify the absolute abundance of each unique TCRbeta CDR3 rearrangement, sequence reads were collapsed and filtered. For each sample, productive Simpson clonality was calculated as the square root of Simpson's diversity index across productive rearrangements. TCRdb retrieved this table from immuneACCESS and kept in-frame rearrangements only. Not all clones are present; in checked studies, unresolved V genes account for under half, and no reason is known for the remainder. That table furnishes V, J and clone size, whereas the DNA furnished D and trimming. The sample profile shows around 250,000 clones; approximately 78% of them were found once. Of the sample, less than 3.5% is held by the ten largest clones.

The germline V gene provides CDR1 MNHEY and CDR2 SVGAGI. The CDR3 runs 13 amino acids, cysteine and phenylalanine included. The entry retains the CDR3 DNA only, 39 bases that are in frame from base 1. Trimming takes 3 bases from V and 1 base from J, and the germline ends sit 6 bases apart. The origin of this receptor is a woman aged 18-29 years with acute or convalescent COVID-19. The chain was built from TRBV6-5 and TRBJ1-1, with no D gene named confidently. The sample taken for sequencing was peripheral blood. The nucleotides are TGTGCCAGCAGTTATGCCGGGAACACTGAAGCTTTCTTT. Its coded protein is CASSYAGNTEAFF.